This TCR beta chain derives from a study of a mutant IDH1 vaccine in newly diagnosed glioma. Measured with immunoSEQ multiplex PCR; TCRdb has only the in-frame clones, and not every one. The profile shows tens of thousands of clones, about four fifths of them singletons. Indicated time point: week 11, during vaccination. The content of each vaccine dose was 300 ug of mutant IDH1 20-mer peptide, and topical imiquimod accompanied it. Of note for this clone: Its antigen is still unknown.

Regarding the study as a whole: Vaccine-induced immune responses were detected in roughly 93% of patients. No link was apparently found between pseudoprogression and changes in top peripheral T cell clonotypes.

Germline loops: CDR1 SEHNR, CDR2 FQNEAQ (reference sequence). The CDR3 has 15 residues. V was shortened by 11 bases and J by 0 bases, with 17 bases between the two germline ends. The chain has TRBV7-9 and TRBJ1-5; the D gene is possibly TRBD1 (5 bases). The source is a man aged 50-60 years with glioma. The starting material was PBMCs, obtained from a glioma patient whose treatment included an IDH1 peptide vaccine. The CDR3 bases are TGTGCCTCCTCGTCGACAGTAGATAGCAATCAGCCCCAGCATTTT. This translates into CASSSTVDSNQPQHF. Based on the CDR3 plus reference TRBV7-9 and TRBJ1-5, the full variable domain is DTGVSQNPRHKITKRGQNVTFRCDPISEHNRLYWYRQTLGQGPEFLTYFQNEAQLEKSRLLSDRFSAERPKGSFSTLEIQRTEQGDSAMYLCASSSTVDSNQPQHFGDGTRLSIL.